Below are 21 T cell receptor beta chains sequenced from a single sample in a study of cytomegalovirus exposure and HLA in healthy donors. PCR amplification relied on 60 Vbeta primers (plus 13 Jbeta primers). Here immunoSEQ multiplex PCR was the method, and the copy in TCRdb shows in-frame clones only, minus some. Recorded for this sample: some 110,000 clones. The material sequenced was PBMCs. The receptors were gathered from a man aged 25-45 years in good health and CMV-seronegative.

CDR3 loop: CASSHLDGLDSGNTIYF. The CDR3 region has the DNA TGTGCCAGCAGCCACTTGGACGGACTGGACTCTGGAAACACCATATATTTT. The chain employs TRBV2 and TRBJ1-3, with D hard to call. This CDR3 is built from 17 residues. Germline V CDR1 and CDR2: SNHLY, FYNNEI. Trimming removed 6 bases at V and 0 bases at J, with 18 bases between.

The gene calls are TRBV28 and TRBJ1-1; 7 nucleotides agree with TRBD1. Germline V gives CDR1 MDHEN, CDR2 SYDVKM. The V segment lost 4 bases and the J segment 1 base; nucleotides outside the gene matches: 3. The CDR3 is 14 amino acids. The CDR3 loop is CASSYRQGNTEAFF. The CDR3 DNA is TGTGCCAGCAGTTATCGACAGGGGAACACTGAAGCTTTCTTT. Filled out from reference TRBV28 and TRBJ1-1, the complete variable domain reads DVKVTQSSRYLVKRTGEKVFLECVQDMDHENMFWYRQDPGLGLRLIYFSYDVKMKEKGDIPEGYSVSREKKERFSLILESASTNQTSMYLCASSYRQGNTEAFFGQGTRLTVV.

The chain has TRBV23-1 and TRBJ2-7; 11 nucleotides align to TRBD2. Being an ORF, TRBV23-1 has a function that is uncertain. J gave up 3 bases and V 3 bases, and 4 bases lay outside the gene matches. This CDR3 spans 15 amino acids. The CDR3 here is CASSQTSGIRYEQYF. In DNA, the CDR3 is TGCGCCAGCAGTCAGACTAGCGGGATCCGCTACGAGCAGTACTTC.

This chain links TRBV25-1 with TRBJ2-6; D is possibly TRBD1 (6 bases). V was shortened by 4 bases and J by 0 bases, with 13 bases between the two germline ends. Germline V CDR1 and CDR2: MGHDK, SYGVNS. There are 17 residues in the CDR3. This chain's CDR3 is CASSAGMGASGANVLTF. The CDR3 DNA is TGTGCCAGCAGTGCCGGAATGGGGGCCTCTGGGGCCAACGTCCTGACTTTC.

The V and J genes are TRBV11-2 and TRBJ2-3; D unresolved. CDR1 SGHAT and CDR2 FQNNGV come from the germline V gene. Trimming removed 5 bases from V and 6 bases from J, with 12 bases in between. CDR3 length equals 13 residues. The chain's CDR3 is CASSRLRTDTQYF. The CDR3 DNA is TGTGCCAGCAGCCGATTGCGTACGGATACGCAGTATTTT.

This chain connects TRBV6-5 to TRBJ1-6; TRBD1 agrees at 7 bases. Germline V gene data show CDR1 as MNHEY and CDR2 as SVGAGI. This CDR3 is 15 amino acids long. The ends lost 5 bases at V and 3 bases at J; junction bases unmatched: 4. DNA of the CDR3: TGTGCCAGCAGTGTCCGGGACAGCTATAATTCACCCCTCCACTTT. Residues: CASSVRDSYNSPLHF.

The V call is TRBV10-3, the J call TRBJ1-5; a possible D gene is TRBD1 (5 bases). This CDR3 is built from 16 residues. V gave up 0 bases and J gave up 0 bases, with 9 bases separating them. The germline V gene has CDR1 ENHRY and CDR2 SYGVKD. The CDR3 loop is CAISESGGNSNQPQHF. CDR3 DNA: TGTGCCATCAGTGAGTCTGGGGGGAATAGCAATCAGCCCCAGCATTTT.

This chain links TRBV29-1 with TRBJ2-3, with 7 bases fitting TRBD2. Germline V gene sequence: CDR1 SQVTM, CDR2 ANQGSEA. V shed 7 bases and J 1 base; nucleotides not matched to a gene: 11. The CDR3 covers 15 residues. In DNA form, the CDR3 reads TGCAGCGCCAGCCCGAGCCGGGGGGGCACAGATACGCAGTATTTT. Its translation: CSASPSRGGTDTQYF.

The gene calls are TRBV28 and TRBJ2-6, with 11 bases aligning to TRBD2. This CDR3 region has 17 residues. The germline CDR1 and CDR2 sequences are MDHEN and SYDVKM. With V trimmed by 6 bases and J by 1 base, 5 bases remained unmatched. CDR3 nucleotide sequence: TGTGCCAGCAGCCGGATAGCGGGAGGGTCTGGGGCCAACGTCCTGACTTTC. Translating it yields CASSRIAGGSGANVLTF. Using reference TRBV28 and TRBJ2-6 for the parts outside the CDR3, the full variable domain is DVKVTQSSRYLVKRTGEKVFLECVQDMDHENMFWYRQDPGLGLRLIYFSYDVKMKEKGDIPEGYSVSREKKERFSLILESASTNQTSMYLCASSRIAGGSGANVLTFGAGSRLTVL.

V usage is TRBV29-1 and J usage is TRBJ2-3; D possibly corresponds to TRBD2 (6 bases). This CDR3 is 18 amino acids long. Trimming stripped 2 bases from V and 2 bases from J, with 23 bases between. CDR1 and CDR2 (germline): SQVTM, ANQGSEA. The CDR3 sequence is CSVEKWGRLASNTDTQYF. The DNA of the CDR3 is TGCAGCGTTGAAAAGTGGGGTAGGCTAGCGAGTAACACAGATACGCAGTATTTT.

V and J are TRBV10-3 and TRBJ1-3; D is uncertain. The germline V and J ends were trimmed by 2 bases and 0 bases, with 5 bases remaining between them. The germline V gene has CDR1 ENHRY and CDR2 SYGVKD. This CDR3 has 14 residues. The CDR3 protein is CAISEGSSGNTIYF. CDR3 coding DNA: TGTGCCATCAGTGAGGGGAGCTCTGGAAACACCATATATTTT.

The V gene is TRBV20-1, the J gene TRBJ1-2, with D unclear. Germline CDR1 reads DFQATT; CDR2 reads SNEGSKA (reference sequence). The CDR3 length is 11 residues. With 3 bases removed from V and 5 bases from J, the gap between germline ends came to 7 bases. The CDR3 bases are TGCAGTGCTAGCGAGTGGTATGGCTACACCTTC. Its translation is CSASEWYGYTF.

The chain recombines TRBV5-1 with TRBJ2-1; weak D call: TRBD2 (5 bases). Trimming removed 0 bases at V and 8 bases at J, with 6 bases between. CDR3 length: 12 residues. CDR1 and CDR2 (germline): SGHRS, YFSETQ. The CDR3, as DNA: TGCGCCAGCAGCTTGGCCGGGGATGAGCAGTTCTTC. This sequence encodes CASSLAGDEQFF. Looking up the rest from reference TRBV5-1 and TRBJ2-1 gives the full variable domain: KAGVTQTPRYLIKTRGQQVTLSCSPISGHRSVSWYQQTPGQGLQFLFEYFSETQRNKGNFPGRFSGRQFSNSRSEMNVSTLELGDSALYLCASSLAGDEQFFGPGTRLTVL.

This chain links TRBV6-5 with TRBJ1-2; the D is unclear. The CDR3 has 14 amino acids. Germline V gives CDR1 MNHEY, CDR2 SVGAGI. Trimming stripped 6 bases from V and 8 bases from J, with 19 bases between. DNA for the CDR3: TGTGCCAGCAGCCCGGGCTGGGGAGGTAGGGGCTACACCTTC. Its translation: CASSPGWGGRGYTF.

The chain joins TRBV2 to TRBJ2-3, with D maybe TRBD2 (5 bases). CDR1 is SNHLY and CDR2 is FYNNEI in the germline V gene. The CDR3 is made up of 13 amino acids. Trimming cost V 6 bases and J 1 base, with 8 bases left between them. Here the CDR3 reads CASSPGGTDTQYF. The CDR3 DNA reads as TGTGCCAGCAGCCCCGGGGGCACAGATACGCAGTATTTT. The entire variable domain, with the rest obtained from reference TRBV2 and TRBJ2-3, is as follows: EPEVTQTPSHQVTQMGQEVILRCVPISNHLYFYWYRQILGQKVEFLVSFYNNEISEKSEIFDDQFSVERPDGSNFTLKIRSTKLEDSAMYFCASSPGGTDTQYFGPGTRLTVL.

The chain combines TRBV11-2 with TRBJ2-1; 8 bases are a match to TRBD1. Germline V gene sequence: CDR1 SGHAT, CDR2 FQNNGV. Losses at the gene ends were 5 bases for V and 0 bases for J; bases not matched to a gene: 15. The CDR3 has 19 amino acids. Written as DNA, the CDR3 is TGTGCCAGCAGCCTATTGGGGACAGGACAGTTCGACTCCTACAATGAGCAGTTCTTC. This encodes CASSLLGTGQFDSYNEQFF.

The chain joins TRBV29-1 to TRBJ2-3; the match to TRBD2 covers 7 bases. This CDR3 has 13 amino acids. CDR1 and CDR2 from the germline V gene are SQVTM and ANQGSEA. V shed 5 bases and J 3 bases; nucleotides not matched to a gene: 5. For the CDR3, the DNA is TGCAGCGTTCTTACGGGGGGAACAGATACGCAGTATTTT. Protein product: CSVLTGGTDTQYF.

This sequence joins TRBV30 and TRBJ1-6; TRBD1 is a possible D gene (5 bases). The CDR3 is made up of 14 amino acids. V was shortened by 0 bases and J by 9 bases, with 12 bases between the two germline ends. Germline V CDR1 and CDR2: GTSNPN, SVGIG (reference sequence). For the CDR3, the DNA is TGTGCCTGGAGTGTACGGGGGAAGGGTTCACCCCTCCACTTT. It yields the protein CAWSVRGKGSPLHF.

This CDR3 is CASMALFDSSYEQYF. DNA for the CDR3: TGTGCCAGCATGGCCCTGTTTGACAGCTCCTACGAGCAGTACTTC. This chain links TRBV2 with TRBJ2-7; D perhaps matches TRBD1 (5 bases). Per the germline V gene, CDR1 is SNHLY and CDR2 is FYNNEI. CDR3 length: 15 residues. Trimming removed 7 bases from V and 0 bases from J, with 16 bases in between.

V is TRBV11-2 and J is TRBJ2-3; weak D call: TRBD2 (5 bases). This CDR3 region has 13 residues. Trimming removed 5 bases at V and 2 bases at J, with 8 bases between. The germline CDR1 and CDR2 sequences are SGHAT and FQNNGV. The CDR3 bases are TGTGCCAGCAGCCCGGGGTTCACAGATACGCAGTATTTT. Protein: CASSPGFTDTQYF.

The CDR3 nucleotides read TGTGCCAGCTCACCACGATCAGACAGGATCCCCTACGAGCAGTACTTC. Its protein product is CASSPRSDRIPYEQYF. The chain joins TRBV18 to TRBJ2-7, with D tentatively TRBD1 (6 bases). Germline CDR1 and CDR2: KGHSH and LQKENI. The CDR3 totals 16 residues. Trimming cost V 1 base and J 2 bases, with 15 bases left between them. Filled out from reference TRBV18 and TRBJ2-7, the complete variable domain reads NAGVMQNPRHLVRRRGQEARLRCSPMKGHSHVYWYRQLPEEGLKFMVYLQKENIIDESGMPKERFSAEFPKEGPSILRIQQVVRGDSAAYFCASSPRSDRIPYEQYFGPGTRLTVT.